Listed below are T cell receptor beta chains from one sample, sequenced in a study of T cells after yellow fever vaccination. One entry per CDR3 protein results from TCRdb running MiXCR on the 5' RACE reads. The repertoire holds 450,000 to 550,000 distinct CDR3 sequences, with over 15% as singletons. The sample consisted of PBMCs, taken 15 days after the yellow fever booster vaccination. The receptors here all came from a man in his thirties or forties who received the YFV17D yellow fever vaccine. Both conserved end residues are part of each CDR3. The D gene is left open where the match is weak. Only part of the rows carry a size: once, few, many, or a class if the clone is expanded.

clone size: -
V gene: TRBV11-1
D gene: TRBD2
J gene: TRBJ2-2
CDR3 protein: CASSSYRGLAGANTGELFF
CDR3 DNA: TGTGCCAGCAGCTCCTACCGAGGACTAGCGGGAGCGAACACCGGGGAGCTGTTTTTT

clone size: -
V gene: TRBV10-3
D gene: TRBD1
J gene: TRBJ2-1
CDR3 protein: CAISGDRDSNEQFF
CDR3 DNA: TGTGCCATCAGTGGTGACAGGGACAGCAATGAGCAGTTCTTC

clone size: few
V gene: TRBV20-1
D gene: -
J gene: TRBJ1-2
CDR3 protein: CSAPGGLLGGYTF
CDR3 DNA: TGCAGTGCCCCCGGGGGGCTTTTGGGTGGCTACACCTTC

clone size: few
V gene: TRBV5-5
D gene: TRBD1
J gene: TRBJ2-2
CDR3 protein: CASSLVGTANTGELFF
CDR3 DNA: TGTGCCAGCAGCTTGGTAGGGACAGCGAACACCGGGGAGCTGTTTTTT

clone size: few
V gene: TRBV7-7
D gene: TRBD1
J gene: TRBJ2-7
CDR3 protein: CASSSDRGDEQYF
CDR3 DNA: TGTGCTAGCAGTTCTGACAGGGGAGACGAGCAGTACTTC

clone size: few
V gene: TRBV12-3/TRBV12-4
D gene: -
J gene: TRBJ2-1
CDR3 protein: CASTQSSYNEQFF
CDR3 DNA: TGTGCCAGCACTCAAAGCTCCTACAATGAGCAGTTCTTC

clone size: few
V gene: TRBV19
D gene: -
J gene: TRBJ2-1
CDR3 protein: CASSRDVVNEQFF
CDR3 DNA: TGTGCCAGTAGTAGGGACGTGGTTAATGAGCAGTTCTTC

clone size: -
V gene: TRBV5-1
D gene: TRBD2
J gene: TRBJ2-2
CDR3 protein: CASSSPGLARNTGELFF
CDR3 DNA: TGCGCCAGCAGCTCTCCGGGACTAGCGAGGAACACCGGGGAGCTGTTTTTT

clone size: once
V gene: TRBV28
D gene: -
J gene: TRBJ2-7
CDR3 protein: CATPRGREGEQYF
CDR3 DNA: TGTGCCACCCCACGGGGCAGGGAAGGGGAGCAGTACTTC

clone size: -
V gene: TRBV28
D gene: TRBD1
J gene: TRBJ1-3
CDR3 protein: CASSSGGASGNTIYF
CDR3 DNA: TGTGCCAGCAGTTCAGGGGGCGCGTCTGGAAACACCATATATTTT

clone size: few
V gene: TRBV29-1
D gene: TRBD1
J gene: TRBJ2-7
CDR3 protein: CSAPFDRVREQYF
CDR3 DNA: TGCAGCGCTCCGTTCGACAGGGTCCGCGAGCAGTACTTC

clone size: -
V gene: TRBV29-1
D gene: -
J gene: TRBJ2-7
CDR3 protein: CSVGGSGYEQYF
CDR3 DNA: TGCAGCGTTGGGGGTAGCGGCTACGAGCAGTACTTC

clone size: -
V gene: TRBV5-1
D gene: -
J gene: TRBJ1-6
CDR3 protein: CASSLTSEVGSPLHF
CDR3 DNA: TGCGCCAGCAGCTTGACTTCAGAGGTCGGTTCACCCCTCCACTTT

clone size: -
V gene: TRBV29-1
D gene: -
J gene: TRBJ2-7
CDR3 protein: CSVVQTSEQYF
CDR3 DNA: TGCAGCGTTGTACAGACTTCCGAGCAGTACTTC

clone size: -
V gene: TRBV28
D gene: TRBD2
J gene: TRBJ2-4
CDR3 protein: CASSLDGGLAGRDIQYF
CDR3 DNA: TGTGCCAGCAGTTTAGACGGGGGACTAGCGGGCAGAGACATTCAGTACTTC

clone size: once
V gene: TRBV7-9
D gene: TRBD1
J gene: TRBJ1-2
CDR3 protein: CASSLLIPGQGANGYTF
CDR3 DNA: TGTGCCAGCAGCTTACTCATTCCGGGACAGGGGGCCAATGGCTACACCTTC

clone size: few
V gene: TRBV7-6
D gene: TRBD2
J gene: TRBJ2-1
CDR3 protein: CASSSGGASYNEQFF
CDR3 DNA: TGTGCCAGCAGCTCGGGGGGGGCATCCTACAATGAGCAGTTCTTC

clone size: -
V gene: TRBV5-4
D gene: -
J gene: TRBJ2-3
CDR3 protein: CASSPRTVDTQYF
CDR3 DNA: TGTGCCAGCAGCCCCAGGACGGTGGATACGCAGTATTTT

clone size: few
V gene: TRBV20-1
D gene: -
J gene: TRBJ1-2
CDR3 protein: CSAPPETGTPYGYTF
CDR3 DNA: TGCAGTGCCCCTCCGGAGACAGGCACACCCTATGGCTACACCTTC

clone size: -
V gene: TRBV6-1
D gene: -
J gene: TRBJ1-3
CDR3 protein: CASSPVAGKAGNTIYF
CDR3 DNA: TGTGCCAGCAGTCCCGTGGCAGGGAAAGCTGGAAACACCATATATTTT

clone size: few
V gene: TRBV20-1
D gene: -
J gene: TRBJ2-7
CDR3 protein: CSAREAMAGEQYF
CDR3 DNA: TGCAGTGCTAGAGAGGCCATGGCGGGGGAGCAGTACTTC

clone size: -
V gene: TRBV11-2
D gene: TRBD1
J gene: TRBJ2-3
CDR3 protein: CASSLGPGQGATDTQYF
CDR3 DNA: TGTGCCAGCAGCTTAGGCCCGGGACAGGGAGCCACAGATACGCAGTATTTT

clone size: -
V gene: TRBV29-1
D gene: -
J gene: TRBJ2-5
CDR3 protein: CSVETQETQYF
CDR3 DNA: TGCAGCGTTGAAACTCAAGAGACCCAGTACTTC

clone size: few
V gene: TRBV12-3/TRBV12-4
D gene: -
J gene: TRBJ2-1
CDR3 protein: CASSLSGTPRDEQFF
CDR3 DNA: TGTGCCAGCAGTTTATCAGGGACCCCCAGGGATGAGCAGTTCTTC

clone size: many
V gene: TRBV4-3
D gene: -
J gene: TRBJ2-1
CDR3 protein: CASSQATLSEQFF
CDR3 DNA: TGCGCCAGCAGCCAAGCGACTCTCAGTGAGCAGTTCTTC

clone size: few
V gene: TRBV19
D gene: TRBD1
J gene: TRBJ2-7
CDR3 protein: CASSASTGGRDEQYF
CDR3 DNA: TGTGCCAGTAGTGCTTCGACAGGGGGCCGCGACGAGCAGTACTTC

clone size: few
V gene: TRBV12-3/TRBV12-4
D gene: TRBD2
J gene: TRBJ2-1
CDR3 protein: CASSRTSGKYNEQFF
CDR3 DNA: TGTGCCAGCAGCCGGACTAGCGGGAAATACAATGAGCAGTTCTTC

clone size: few
V gene: TRBV27
D gene: -
J gene: TRBJ2-7
CDR3 protein: CASSLGAGAGYEQYF
CDR3 DNA: TGTGCCAGCAGTTTAGGGGCGGGGGCGGGGTATGAGCAGTACTTC

clone size: few
V gene: TRBV25-1
D gene: TRBD2
J gene: TRBJ2-2
CDR3 protein: CASSGWTSEVSNTGELFF
CDR3 DNA: TGTGCCAGCAGTGGCTGGACTAGCGAGGTATCTAACACCGGGGAGCTGTTTTTT

clone size: -
V gene: TRBV12-3/TRBV12-4
D gene: TRBD1
J gene: TRBJ2-2
CDR3 protein: CASSWNRGNTGELFF
CDR3 DNA: TGTGCCAGCAGTTGGAACAGGGGTAACACCGGGGAGCTGTTTTTT

clone size: few
V gene: TRBV19
D gene: TRBD2
J gene: TRBJ2-1
CDR3 protein: CASSIWASGKDNEQFF
CDR3 DNA: TGTGCCAGTAGTATTTGGGCTAGCGGGAAGGACAATGAGCAGTTCTTC

clone size: few
V gene: TRBV29-1
D gene: -
J gene: TRBJ2-3
CDR3 protein: CSVVTDTQYF
CDR3 DNA: TGCAGCGTCGTTACAGATACGCAGTATTTT

clone size: -
V gene: TRBV7-6
D gene: -
J gene: TRBJ2-7
CDR3 protein: CASSPWGGKKYEQYF
CDR3 DNA: TGTGCCAGCAGCCCCTGGGGCGGGAAAAAGTACGAGCAGTACTTC

clone size: -
V gene: TRBV6-2/TRBV6-3
D gene: -
J gene: TRBJ2-3
CDR3 protein: CASSQTGGGTDTQYF
CDR3 DNA: TGTGCCAGCAGTCAAACAGGTGGGGGCACAGATACGCAGTATTTT

clone size: -
V gene: TRBV5-1
D gene: TRBD1
J gene: TRBJ2-3
CDR3 protein: CASSSDRGYTDTQYF
CDR3 DNA: TGCGCCAGCAGCTCGGACAGGGGATACACAGATACGCAGTATTTT

clone size: few
V gene: TRBV12-3/TRBV12-4
D gene: -
J gene: TRBJ1-1
CDR3 protein: CASSLQRTANTEAFF
CDR3 DNA: TGTGCCAGCAGCCTGCAACGGACTGCGAACACTGAAGCTTTCTTT

clone size: few
V gene: TRBV15
D gene: TRBD1
J gene: TRBJ1-1
CDR3 protein: CATSSTRRDRWEAFF
CDR3 DNA: TGTGCCACCAGCTCCACCCGCCGGGACAGGTGGGAAGCTTTCTTT

clone size: few
V gene: TRBV6-2/TRBV6-3
D gene: TRBD1
J gene: TRBJ1-1
CDR3 protein: CASSFPHLRDRDQGTEAFF
CDR3 DNA: TGTGCCAGCAGTTTTCCCCATTTGCGGGACAGGGACCAGGGGACTGAAGCTTTCTTT

clone size: few
V gene: TRBV12-3/TRBV12-4
D gene: TRBD2
J gene: TRBJ2-3
CDR3 protein: CASSPGGSGADTQYF
CDR3 DNA: TGTGCCAGCAGTCCCGGCGGGAGCGGAGCAGATACGCAGTATTTT

clone size: -
V gene: TRBV28
D gene: TRBD1
J gene: TRBJ1-2
CDR3 protein: CASSPGQSNYGYTF
CDR3 DNA: TGTGCCAGCAGTCCGGGACAGTCGAACTATGGCTACACCTTC

clone size: -
V gene: TRBV29-1
D gene: -
J gene: TRBJ2-1
CDR3 protein: CSVEEYHNEQFF
CDR3 DNA: TGCAGCGTTGAAGAGTACCACAATGAGCAGTTCTTC

clone size: -
V gene: TRBV27
D gene: -
J gene: TRBJ1-4
CDR3 protein: CASAGTTNEKLFF
CDR3 DNA: TGTGCCAGTGCAGGGACAACTAATGAAAAACTGTTTTTT

clone size: few
V gene: TRBV7-2
D gene: -
J gene: TRBJ2-3
CDR3 protein: CASSPGRQDTQYF
CDR3 DNA: TGTGCCAGCAGCCCGGGACGGCAAGATACGCAGTATTTT

clone size: few
V gene: TRBV29-1
D gene: TRBD2
J gene: TRBJ2-3
CDR3 protein: CSVYLPGLASADTQYF
CDR3 DNA: TGCAGCGTTTACCTACCGGGACTAGCTTCGGCAGATACGCAGTATTTT

clone size: -
V gene: TRBV29-1
D gene: TRBD1
J gene: TRBJ2-7
CDR3 protein: CSVAGTGNHEQYF
CDR3 DNA: TGCAGCGTCGCCGGGACAGGGAACCACGAGCAGTACTTC

clone size: few
V gene: TRBV12-3/TRBV12-4
D gene: -
J gene: TRBJ1-1
CDR3 protein: CASSLAGTYEAFF
CDR3 DNA: TGTGCCAGCAGTCTCGCCGGGACGTATGAAGCTTTCTTT

clone size: -
V gene: TRBV15
D gene: -
J gene: TRBJ2-6
CDR3 protein: CATSQWTILGANVLTF
CDR3 DNA: TGTGCCACCAGCCAATGGACGATACTCGGGGCCAACGTCCTGACTTTC

clone size: few
V gene: TRBV24-1
D gene: -
J gene: TRBJ2-1
CDR3 protein: CATSDPSRAAHNEQFF
CDR3 DNA: TGTGCCACCAGTGACCCCTCTCGGGCGGCCCACAATGAGCAGTTCTTC

clone size: many
V gene: TRBV25-1
D gene: -
J gene: TRBJ2-7
CDR3 protein: CASSTGNYEQYF
CDR3 DNA: TGTGCCAGCAGTACCGGGAACTACGAGCAGTACTTC

clone size: -
V gene: TRBV6-1
D gene: -
J gene: TRBJ2-1
CDR3 protein: CASAVGAGEYNEQFF
CDR3 DNA: TGTGCCAGCGCCGTCGGAGCGGGCGAATACAATGAGCAGTTCTTC

clone size: -
V gene: TRBV25-1
D gene: -
J gene: TRBJ2-7
CDR3 protein: CASSESHRPYEQYF
CDR3 DNA: TGTGCCAGCAGTGAGTCTCACAGACCCTACGAGCAGTACTTC

clone size: -
V gene: TRBV7-8
D gene: -
J gene: TRBJ2-3
CDR3 protein: CASSLEKETGAGTDTQYF
CDR3 DNA: TGTGCCAGCAGCTTAGAGAAGGAAACGGGAGCCGGCACAGATACGCAGTATTTT

clone size: -
V gene: TRBV10-3
D gene: -
J gene: TRBJ2-2
CDR3 protein: CAIREVTGELFF
CDR3 DNA: TGTGCCATCAGAGAGGTCACCGGGGAGCTGTTTTTT

clone size: few
V gene: TRBV6-5
D gene: -
J gene: TRBJ2-2
CDR3 protein: CASSSVTGGLSSPGELFF
CDR3 DNA: TGTGCCAGCAGTTCGGTGACCGGGGGACTTTCCTCCCCCGGGGAGCTGTTTTTT

clone size: -
V gene: TRBV6-2/TRBV6-3
D gene: -
J gene: TRBJ2-1
CDR3 protein: CASNDPGFYEQFF
CDR3 DNA: TGTGCCAGCAACGACCCCGGGTTCTATGAGCAGTTCTTC

clone size: few
V gene: TRBV12-3/TRBV12-4
D gene: -
J gene: TRBJ2-7
CDR3 protein: CASSPQGPISGQYF
CDR3 DNA: TGTGCCAGCAGTCCTCAGGGTCCAATAAGCGGGCAGTACTTC

clone size: -
V gene: TRBV7-9
D gene: TRBD1
J gene: TRBJ1-1
CDR3 protein: CASIPQTGLENTEAFF
CDR3 DNA: TGTGCCAGCATCCCCCAGACAGGGCTCGAGAACACTGAAGCTTTCTTT

clone size: few
V gene: TRBV28
D gene: -
J gene: TRBJ2-7
CDR3 protein: CASSPGTPGGYEQYF
CDR3 DNA: TGTGCCAGCAGCCCAGGGACTCCCGGGGGCTACGAGCAGTACTTC

clone size: -
V gene: TRBV3-1
D gene: -
J gene: TRBJ2-5
CDR3 protein: CASSQEAGAETQYF
CDR3 DNA: TGTGCCAGCAGCCAAGAGGCGGGGGCTGAGACCCAGTACTTC